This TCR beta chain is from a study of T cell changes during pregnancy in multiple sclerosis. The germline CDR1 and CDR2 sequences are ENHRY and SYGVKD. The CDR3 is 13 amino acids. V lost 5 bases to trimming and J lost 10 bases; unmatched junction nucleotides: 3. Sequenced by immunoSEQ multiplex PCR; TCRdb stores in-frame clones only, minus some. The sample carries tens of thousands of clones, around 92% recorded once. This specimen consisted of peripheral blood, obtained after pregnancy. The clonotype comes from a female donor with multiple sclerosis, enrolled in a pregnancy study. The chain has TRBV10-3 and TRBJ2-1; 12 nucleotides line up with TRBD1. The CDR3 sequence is CAISPGQGAEQFF. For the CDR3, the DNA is TGTGCCATCAGTCCGGGACAGGGGGCCGAGCAGTTCTTC.